Sequencing of this TCR beta chain was carried out in a study of OX40 agonist ivuxolimab in advanced cancers. Study-wide background: The study enrolled dose-escalation patients with hepatocellular carcinoma, melanoma, renal cell or head and neck cancer. Among those enrolled, mean age was around 60 years (range roughly 20 to 85) and over 70% were male. Partial responses were achieved by three patients, one with hepatocellular carcinoma and two with cutaneous melanoma.

With 3 bases removed from V and 4 bases from J, the gap between germline ends came to 8 bases. Germline assignment: CDR1 SGHNT and CDR2 YYREEE (reference sequence). The length of the CDR3 is 13 residues. Sampled blood was obtained at baseline, cycle 4 day 1, and cycle 7 day 1. Data came from immunoSEQ multiplex PCR; TCRdb stores just in-frame clones and leaves some out. The sample yields some 99,000 clones, about 83% seen once. V gene TRBV5-4 combines with J gene TRBJ1-5; no reliable D call. The specimen comprised CD4+ or CD8+ T cells sorted from blood, sampled in a trial of the OX40 agonist ivuxolimab. The TCR comes from an adult with an advanced solid tumor such as melanoma, head and neck, liver or kidney cancer. CDR3 sequence (DNA): TGTGCCAGCAGCTCGGGTTGGAATCAGCCCCAGCATTTT. Amino acid sequence: CASSSGWNQPQHF.